Listed below are T cell receptor beta chains from one sample, sequenced in a study of shared T cell receptors in the human thymus. Sequenced by immunoSEQ multiplex PCR; TCRdb stores in-frame clones only, minus some. The sample contains approximately 730,000 clones, 70% to 90% of which appear only once. This same sample was also part of a study on human thymus T cells.

The material sequenced was thymocytes. The receptors were sampled from a girl under three years old with a congenital heart defect. Each CDR3 is given with its conserved first and last residue. A D gene is named only where the DNA matches it firmly. Not all rows give a size; the values are once, few, many and, for expanded clones, a class.

CDR3 protein: CASSLGRDRECYGYTF; CDR3 DNA: TGCGCCAGCAGCTTGGGGCGGGACAGGGAATGCTATGGCTACACCTTC; D gene: TRBD1; V gene: TRBV5-1; clone size: NA; J gene: TRBJ1-2
CDR3 protein: CASSGPGLAGGIYNEQFF; CDR3 DNA: TGTGCCAGCAGTGGACCGGGACTAGCGGGGGGAATCTACAATGAGCAGTTCTTC; D gene: TRBD2; V gene: TRBV2; clone size: NA; J gene: TRBJ2-1
CDR3 protein: CASTPTPMGTGPATPLHF; CDR3 DNA: TGTGCCAGCACGCCTACCCCGATGGGGACAGGGCCAGCGACACCCCTCCACTTT; D gene: NA; V gene: TRBV21-1; clone size: NA; J gene: TRBJ1-6
CDR3 protein: CASRKGLLTTNEKLFF; CDR3 DNA: TGTGCCAGCAGAAAGGGGTTGTTAACAACTAATGAAAAACTGTTTTTT; D gene: NA; V gene: TRBV28; clone size: few; J gene: TRBJ1-4
CDR3 protein: CSVLTKWGGLGNTIYF; CDR3 DNA: TGCAGCGTACTTACTAAATGGGGGGGTTTAGGAAACACCATATATTTT; D gene: NA; V gene: TRBV29-1; clone size: NA; J gene: TRBJ1-3
CDR3 protein: CASSHRALTGNTIYF; CDR3 DNA: TGTGCCAGCAGCCATCGCGCATTGACTGGAAACACCATATATTTT; D gene: NA; V gene: TRBV7-2; clone size: NA; J gene: TRBJ1-3
CDR3 protein: CASSHIPSGGITDTQYF; CDR3 DNA: TGCGCCAGCAGCCATATTCCTAGCGGGGGGATCACAGATACGCAGTATTTT; D gene: TRBD2; V gene: TRBV5-1; clone size: NA; J gene: TRBJ2-3
CDR3 protein: CASSLGGRIFYEQYF; CDR3 DNA: TGTGCCAGCAGCTTAGGCGGCCGGATCTTCTACGAGCAGTACTTC; D gene: NA; V gene: TRBV11-2; clone size: NA; J gene: TRBJ2-7
CDR3 protein: CASTVADRPNYGYTF; CDR3 DNA: TGCGCCAGCACCGTTGCGGACAGACCTAACTATGGCTACACCTTC; D gene: NA; V gene: TRBV5-1; clone size: NA; J gene: TRBJ1-2
CDR3 protein: CASSDKRPYSNQPQHF; CDR3 DNA: TGTGCCAGCAGTGATAAGAGGCCCTATAGCAATCAGCCCCAGCATTTT; D gene: NA; V gene: TRBV6-1; clone size: NA; J gene: TRBJ1-5
CDR3 protein: CASSKGSGELFF; CDR3 DNA: TGTGCCAGCAGCAAGGGGTCCGGGGAGCTGTTTTTT; D gene: NA; V gene: TRBV6-5; clone size: NA; J gene: TRBJ2-2
CDR3 protein: CASSAEDSFGANVLTF; CDR3 DNA: TGTGCCAGCAGCGCAGAAGACAGTTTTGGGGCCAACGTCCTGACTTTC; D gene: NA; V gene: TRBV7-2; clone size: NA; J gene: TRBJ2-6
CDR3 protein: CASSEAPLAGGPRNEQFF; CDR3 DNA: TGTGCCAGCAGTGAAGCTCCTTTAGCGGGGGGGCCTAGGAATGAGCAGTTCTTC; D gene: TRBD2; V gene: TRBV2; clone size: NA; J gene: TRBJ2-1
CDR3 protein: CASSSRTGIEAFF; CDR3 DNA: TGTGCCAGCAGTTCCCGGACAGGCATAGAAGCTTTCTTT; D gene: TRBD1; V gene: TRBV28; clone size: NA; J gene: TRBJ1-1
CDR3 protein: CTSSQEKQGEPCSNQPQHF; CDR3 DNA: TGCACCAGCAGCCAAGAAAAACAGGGTGAGCCATGCAGCAATCAGCCCCAGCATTTT; D gene: NA; V gene: TRBV1; clone size: few; J gene: TRBJ1-5
CDR3 protein: CASSQWPGQPQHF; CDR3 DNA: TGTGCCAGCAGCCAATGGCCGGGTCAGCCCCAGCATTTT; D gene: NA; V gene: TRBV11-3; clone size: NA; J gene: TRBJ1-5
CDR3 protein: CASSPGHRKTDEQFF; CDR3 DNA: TGTGCCAGCAGCCCTGGGCACAGAAAAACAGATGAGCAGTTCTTC; D gene: NA; V gene: TRBV7-9; clone size: NA; J gene: TRBJ2-1
CDR3 protein: CASSLSRGGEQYF; CDR3 DNA: TGTGCCAGCAGCTTGTCCAGGGGTGGGGAGCAGTACTTC; D gene: NA; V gene: TRBV5-4; clone size: few; J gene: TRBJ2-7
CDR3 protein: CAWTRQGMESNQPQHF; CDR3 DNA: TGTGCCTGGACCAGACAGGGTATGGAAAGCAATCAGCCCCAGCATTTT; D gene: TRBD1; V gene: TRBV30; clone size: once; J gene: TRBJ1-5
CDR3 protein: CAWRDLTGPNTEAFF; CDR3 DNA: TGTGCCTGGAGAGACCTGACAGGACCGAACACTGAAGCTTTCTTT; D gene: NA; V gene: TRBV30; clone size: NA; J gene: TRBJ1-1
CDR3 protein: CASRPQGLSYEQYF; CDR3 DNA: TGTGCCAGTAGGCCCCAGGGGTTAAGCTACGAGCAGTACTTC; D gene: NA; V gene: TRBV19; clone size: NA; J gene: TRBJ2-7
CDR3 protein: CASSPGDAFNEQFF; CDR3 DNA: TGCGCCAGCTCCCCGGGGGATGCATTCAATGAGCAGTTCTTC; D gene: NA; V gene: TRBV10-1; clone size: NA; J gene: TRBJ2-1
CDR3 protein: CASSLLMEGARGNTIYF; CDR3 DNA: TGTGCCAGCAGTTTATTGATGGAGGGGGCTAGGGGGAACACCATATATTTT; D gene: TRBD1; V gene: TRBV28; clone size: NA; J gene: TRBJ1-3
CDR3 protein: CASSFRQGTWDTEAFF; CDR3 DNA: TGTGCCAGCAGCTTTCGACAGGGTACTTGGGACACTGAAGCTTTCTTT; D gene: TRBD1; V gene: TRBV5-4; clone size: once; J gene: TRBJ1-1
CDR3 protein: CASSPGQGDATEQYF; CDR3 DNA: TGTGCCAGCAGCCCCGGACAGGGAGATGCAACCGAGCAGTACTTC; D gene: TRBD1; V gene: TRBV28; clone size: NA; J gene: TRBJ2-7
CDR3 protein: CASSALSLTGSYNSPLHF; CDR3 DNA: TGCGCCAGCAGCGCATTGTCCCTGACAGGCTCCTATAATTCACCCCTCCACTTT; D gene: NA; V gene: TRBV5-1; clone size: NA; J gene: TRBJ1-6
CDR3 protein: CASTRGGEEIDQPQHF; CDR3 DNA: TGTGCCAGCACCAGAGGTGGGGAGGAGATTGATCAGCCCCAGCATTTT; D gene: NA; V gene: TRBV5-8; clone size: NA; J gene: TRBJ1-5
CDR3 protein: CATSRFRPGSNYGYTF; CDR3 DNA: TGTGCCACCAGCAGATTTCGGCCAGGTTCAAACTATGGCTACACCTTC; D gene: NA; V gene: TRBV15; clone size: NA; J gene: TRBJ1-2
CDR3 protein: CASSPTRTEDGYTF; CDR3 DNA: TGTGCCAGCTCACCAACAAGGACAGAAGATGGCTACACCTTC; D gene: NA; V gene: TRBV18; clone size: once; J gene: TRBJ1-2
CDR3 protein: CASRQTGELFF; CDR3 DNA: TGTGCCAGCAGACAAACCGGGGAGCTGTTTTTT; D gene: NA; V gene: TRBV6-5; clone size: few; J gene: TRBJ2-2
CDR3 protein: CASSLRRTKNIQYF; CDR3 DNA: TGTGCCAGCAGTTTACGGCGGACCAAAAACATTCAGTACTTC; D gene: NA; V gene: TRBV28; clone size: NA; J gene: TRBJ2-4
CDR3 protein: CASSTLTTGQGNYNEQFF; CDR3 DNA: TGTGCCAGCAGTACCCTGACCACCGGACAGGGAAACTACAATGAGCAGTTCTTC; D gene: TRBD1; V gene: TRBV28; clone size: once; J gene: TRBJ2-1
CDR3 protein: CASNTGGGDSPLHF; CDR3 DNA: TGTGCCAGCAACACGGGAGGGGGTGATTCACCCCTCCACTTT; D gene: NA; V gene: TRBV27; clone size: NA; J gene: TRBJ1-6
CDR3 protein: CASSHLKEAGKNRSNTEAFF; CDR3 DNA: TGCGCCAGCAGCCATCTTAAGGAGGCGGGGAAAAATCGCTCGAACACTGAAGCTTTCTTT; D gene: NA; V gene: TRBV4-1; clone size: NA; J gene: TRBJ1-1
CDR3 protein: CSAIRDKRQYF; CDR3 DNA: TGCAGTGCTATCCGGGACAAGAGGCAGTACTTC; D gene: NA; V gene: TRBV20-1; clone size: once; J gene: TRBJ2-7
CDR3 protein: CASSAWDREQEGYTF; CDR3 DNA: TGTGCCAGCAGCGCCTGGGACAGGGAGCAGGAGGGCTACACCTTC; D gene: TRBD1; V gene: TRBV5-4; clone size: NA; J gene: TRBJ1-2
CDR3 protein: CASTETGGDYGYTF; CDR3 DNA: TGTGCCAGCACCGAGACAGGGGGCGACTATGGCTACACCTTC; D gene: TRBD1; V gene: TRBV28; clone size: NA; J gene: TRBJ1-2
CDR3 protein: CASGLTANTEAFF; CDR3 DNA: TGTGCCAGCGGATTGACAGCCAACACTGAAGCTTTCTTT; D gene: NA; V gene: TRBV11-3; clone size: NA; J gene: TRBJ1-1
CDR3 protein: CASSPTGLSGNTIYF; CDR3 DNA: TGCGCCAGCAGCCCTACAGGGTTGTCTGGAAACACCATATATTTT; D gene: NA; V gene: TRBV4-3; clone size: NA; J gene: TRBJ1-3
CDR3 protein: CASSQDWGLHYGYTF; CDR3 DNA: TGCGCCAGCAGCCAAGATTGGGGCCTGCACTATGGCTACACCTTC; D gene: NA; V gene: TRBV4-1; clone size: NA; J gene: TRBJ1-2
CDR3 protein: CASAGGRGQDISNQPQHF; CDR3 DNA: TGTGCCAGCGCTGGCGGAAGAGGACAGGACATTAGCAATCAGCCCCAGCATTTT; D gene: TRBD1; V gene: TRBV28; clone size: NA; J gene: TRBJ1-5
CDR3 protein: CASSLAGGVNTEAFF; CDR3 DNA: TGTGCCAGCAGCTTGGCCGGGGGGGTGAACACTGAAGCTTTCTTT; D gene: NA; V gene: TRBV5-6; clone size: NA; J gene: TRBJ1-1
CDR3 protein: CASNRQEYSNQPQHF; CDR3 DNA: TGTGCCAGCAACAGACAGGAGTATAGCAATCAGCCCCAGCATTTT; D gene: NA; V gene: TRBV6-1; clone size: few; J gene: TRBJ1-5
CDR3 protein: CASSPQKTKGLNYGYTF; CDR3 DNA: TGTGCCAGCAGCCCGCAAAAAACCAAGGGACTGAATTATGGCTACACCTTC; D gene: NA; V gene: TRBV4-2; clone size: NA; J gene: TRBJ1-2
CDR3 protein: CASSGQGDRIEAFF; CDR3 DNA: TGTGCCAGCAGCGGACAGGGGGATAGGATTGAAGCTTTCTTT; D gene: TRBD1; V gene: TRBV2; clone size: NA; J gene: TRBJ1-1